The entry that follows covers one TCR beta chain sequence. Its antigen is not identified. This sample is drawn from a study of blood T cells in healthy people across ages. Germline V gene data show CDR1 as SEHNR and CDR2 as FQNEAQ (reference sequence). This CDR3 spans 17 amino acids. Trimming took 5 bases from V and 6 from J, leaving 23 bases between them. It was with a sample-barcoded 5' primer and a J-beta primer mix that a second PCR of about 7 to 12 cycles was run. Every single cDNA molecule received a tag from a template-switch adaptor with 12 random nucleotides. Each sample yielded at least 2.5 million CDR3-containing paired-end reads. TCRdb ran MiXCR on the 5' RACE reads and lists one entry per CDR3 protein. The sample shows some 1.8 million distinct CDR3 sequences, approximately 40% of them seen only once. General study points: Roughly linearly, TCR beta diversity per million T cells fell as age increased.

The chain is built from TRBV7-9 and TRBJ1-5; D is perhaps TRBD1 (5 bases). The sample taken for sequencing was blood. This receptor was taken from a human donor in good health. CDR3 in DNA: TGTGCCAGCAGCCCCAGTTTTGGAGGGACCTTATCTCAGCCCCAGCATTTT. Encoded protein: CASSPSFGGTLSQPQHF.